Each of the 32 T cell receptor beta chains below was sequenced from the same sample in a study of regulatory T cells in long-lasting Graves disease. The time point was: newly diagnosed GD, antithyroid drugs for less than 3 months. Isolated PBMC RNA provided the starting material for the TCR library. Both iRepertoire HTBI primers and Arm-PCR of CDR3 regions were used to build the TCR beta libraries. TCRdb redid the calling of the multiplex PCR reads with MiXCR, one entry per CDR3 protein. The table has 400,000 to 550,000 distinct CDR3 sequences, about 17% seen once. These data were likewise used in another study, on T cells in Graves' hyperthyroidism and ophthalmopathy.

The sequenced sample was peripheral blood mononuclear cells (PBMCs), obtained at new diagnosis, from a patient treated with antithyroid drugs. The receptor source for this set is a woman younger than 45 with Graves disease.

This clonotype was observed many times. A junction end diverges from the germline sequence, so it may reflect a read error. V gene TRBV20-1 combines with J gene TRBJ2-7; D may match TRBD1 or TRBD2 (5 bases each). CDR3 length: 16 amino acids. Germline CDR1 and CDR2: DFQATT and SNEGSKA (reference sequence). The CDR3 DNA reads as TGCAGTGCTAGAGGACCCATCGGGCTCGGGGCACACACTCCCTATTTC. Its protein product is CSARGPIGLGAHTPYF.

The rearrangement links TRBV29-1 to TRBJ2-7; 7 bases fit TRBD2. CDR3 length equals 12 residues. V trimming: 4 bases; J trimming: 6 bases; junction bases outside the gene matches: 6. The germline V gene encodes CDR1 SQVTM and CDR2 ANQGSEA. This CDR3 is CSVVCGRGEQYF. As DNA, the CDR3 is TGCAGCGTTGTGTGCGGGAGAGGCGAGCAGTACTTC.

This chain connects TRBV4-3 to TRBJ1-5; 7 nucleotides align to TRBD1. Germline V gene sequence: CDR1 LGHNA, CDR2 YSLEER. V gave up 0 bases and J gave up 4 bases; unmatched junction bases: 6. The CDR3 length is 16 residues. CDR3 region: CASSQEKGAGNQPQHF. The CDR3 DNA is TGCGCCAGCAGCCAAGAAAAGGGGGCTGGGAATCAGCCCCAGCATTTT.

This clonotype was picked up many times. The chain joins TRBV28 to TRBJ1-5; possibly TRBD1 for D (5 bases). The CDR3 spans 15 residues. Germline CDR1 MDHEN, CDR2 SYDVKM. V was cut by 6 bases and J by 2 bases, with 14 bases left in between. CDR3 nucleotide sequence: TGTGCCAGCAGCTCCGGGACGGGGGGCAATCAGCCCCAGCATTTT. Its protein product is CASSSGTGGNQPQHF.

V usage is TRBV7-9 and J usage is TRBJ1-5; perhaps TRBD1 as D (5 bases). Germline V gene sequence: CDR1 SEHNR, CDR2 FQNEAQ (reference sequence). V was clipped by 5 bases and J by 7 bases, with 15 bases between them. The CDR3 covers 14 residues. In nucleotides, the CDR3 is TGTGCCAGCAGCCTGGGGGGTTCGTCCCAGCCCCAGCATTTT. It is translated as CASSLGGSSQPQHF.

The chain recombines TRBV4-1 with TRBJ2-1; 9 bases are shared with TRBD2. The CDR3 runs 15 residues. Germline V gene data show CDR1 as MGHRA and CDR2 as YSYEKL. V shed 7 bases, J shed 6 bases, and the junction held 10 bases outside the gene matches. For the CDR3, the DNA is TGCGCCAGCATCTTGAGGCGGGAGGGCCGCAATGAGCAGTTCTTC. Its protein product is CASILRREGRNEQFF.

The rearrangement uses TRBV4-1 and TRBJ2-5; 10 positions match TRBD1. CDR3 length: 15 amino acids. CDR1 and CDR2 from the germline V gene are MGHRA and YSYEKL. The junction had 4 bases not matched to a gene; V was cut back by 1 base and J by 5 bases. The CDR3 DNA reads TGCGCCAGCAGCCAAGTAGACAGGGGGCTTGAGACCCAGTACTTC. Its protein product is CASSQVDRGLETQYF.

The rearrangement links TRBV2 to TRBJ2-5; D remains unclear. Germline CDR1 SNHLY, CDR2 FYNNEI. The V and J ends lost 0 bases and 6 bases respectively, with 8 bases between them. The CDR3 has 13 residues. The DNA for the CDR3 is TGTGCCAGCAGTGAAGCAGTGGCCAAGACCCAGTACTTC. Protein sequence: CASSEAVAKTQYF.

This chain joins TRBV7-9 and TRBJ2-3; 7 nucleotides line up with TRBD1. The V gene's germline CDR1 is SEHNR and CDR2 FQNEAQ (reference sequence). The CDR3 sequence is 16 residues long. Losses at the gene ends were 7 bases for V and 6 bases for J; bases not matched to a gene: 16. The CDR3 loop reads CASNTRQGLSKDTQYF. CDR3 sequence (DNA): TGTGCCAGCAATACCAGACAGGGATTGTCGAAGGATACGCAGTATTTT.

A note on this clonotype: A much bigger clone sits one base away, suggesting this may be a read error. V usage is TRBV6-2 or TRBV6-3 and J usage is TRBJ2-7; TRBD2 agrees at 13 bases. The germline CDR1 and CDR2 sequences are MNHEY and SVGEGT. The V segment lost 8 bases and the J segment 2 bases; nucleotides outside the gene matches: 12. CDR3 length: 17 amino acids. In DNA form, the CDR3 reads TGTGCCAGCGGTCCCCGTGGACTAGCGGGAGTAACCTACGAGCAGTACTTC. Its translation is CASGPRGLAGVTYEQYF.

The chain recombines TRBV25-1 with TRBJ2-1, with 11 bases that match TRBD2. Germline CDR1 is MGHDK and CDR2 is SYGVNS. The V gene end was trimmed by 3 bases and the J gene end by 9 bases; junction bases not matched to a gene: 1. The CDR3 is made up of 13 amino acids. This CDR3 reads CASSELAGGEQFF. Written as DNA, the CDR3 is TGTGCCAGCAGTGAGCTAGCGGGAGGTGAGCAGTTCTTC.

This clonotype appeared many times. The chain employs TRBV6-1 and TRBJ1-5; TRBD1 aligns across 10 bases. The germline V gene has CDR1 MNHNS and CDR2 SASEGT. CDR3 length: 15 residues. Trimming took 6 bases from V and 7 from J; bases not matched to a gene: 9. The CDR3 protein is CASSVYRDRGQPQHF. CDR3 DNA sequence: TGTGCCAGCAGCGTATACCGGGACAGGGGCCAGCCCCAGCATTTT.

This clonotype was found many times. V is TRBV20-1 and J is TRBJ1-1; no reliable D call. CDR1 and CDR2 from the germline V gene are DFQATT and SNEGSKA (reference sequence). The CDR3 length is 11 residues. The chain's CDR3 is CTIYTGAEAFF. CDR3 DNA: TGCACCATTTACACTGGAGCGGAGGCTTTCTTT.

Details on this clonotype: This may be a read error, as it is one base from a much larger clone. The CDR3 ends on some other residue instead of the conserved phenylalanine or tryptophan, so this is likely a read error. V usage is TRBV11-2 and J usage is TRBJ1-1; D gene unclear. Trimming cost V 1 base and J 8 bases, with 14 bases left between them. The CDR3 spans 14 residues. Germline V CDR1 and CDR2: SGHAT, FQNNGV. The CDR3 here is CASSLAGFLGEAFS. The CDR3 region has the DNA TGTGCCAGCAGCTTAGCTGGTTTCTTGGGGGAAGCTTTCTCT.

This clonotype was picked up a small number of times. The chain has TRBV15 and TRBJ1-2, with D possibly TRBD1 on 5 matching bases. This CDR3 region has 14 residues. V was shortened by 0 bases and J by 4 bases, with 9 bases between the two germline ends. Per germline, CDR1 LNHNV and CDR2 YYDKDF (reference sequence). CDR3 nucleotides: TGTGCCACCAGCAGAGAACAGGATTTCTATGGCTACACCTTC. It is translated as CATSREQDFYGYTF. The full variable domain, its missing parts supplied by reference TRBV15 and TRBJ1-2, is DAMVIQNPRYQVTQFGKPVTLSCSQTLNHNVMYWYQQKSSQAPKLLFHYYDKDFNNEADTPDNFQSRRPNTSFCFLDIRSPGLGDTAMYLCATSREQDFYGYTFGSGTRLTVV.

This clonotype was counted ten times or more. The chain employs TRBV6-1 and TRBJ2-3; 7 bases fit TRBD2. Germline CDR1 is MNHNS and CDR2 is SASEGT. The CDR3 runs 15 residues. With 6 bases clipped from V and 1 base from J, the junction kept 7 bases outside the gene matches. The CDR3: CASRPLARRTDTQYF. The CDR3 nucleotides are TGTGCCAGCAGGCCACTAGCGAGACGCACAGATACGCAGTATTTT.

This clonotype was seen ten or more times. The rearrangement joins TRBV12-3 or TRBV12-4 to TRBJ1-2, with a weak D call TRBD1 (5 bases). The CDR3 is made up of 15 amino acids. Trimming pared 1 base from V and 0 bases from J, leaving 9 bases between. CDR3: CASSLGPGANYGYTF. The CDR3 region has the DNA TGTGCCAGCAGTTTAGGGCCGGGGGCTAACTATGGCTACACCTTC.

This clonotype came up a few times. The chain combines TRBV9 with TRBJ2-1; TRBD2 aligns across 12 bases. Germline CDR1 reads SGDLS; CDR2 reads YYNGEE. There are 16 residues in the CDR3. Unmatched junction bases numbered 4, after V lost 4 bases and J lost 2 bases. In DNA form, the CDR3 reads TGTGCCAGCAGCCCGCTAGCGGGAGGGACCTACAATGAGCAGTTCTTC. Its protein product is CASSPLAGGTYNEQFF.

This clonotype was seen a handful of times. This chain links TRBV20-1 with TRBJ2-1, with 11 positions matching TRBD2. Losses at the gene ends were 4 bases for V and 4 bases for J; bases not matched to a gene: 6. This CDR3 is 15 amino acids long. CDR1 is DFQATT and CDR2 is SNEGSKA in the germline V gene (reference sequence). CDR3 in amino acids: CSAIPTSGTYNEQFF. The CDR3 coding sequence is TGCAGTGCTATACCGACTAGCGGGACTTACAATGAGCAGTTCTTC.

The chain is built from TRBV9 and TRBJ2-2; D uncertain. V was shortened by 0 bases and J by 2 bases, with 8 bases between the two germline ends. This CDR3 spans 15 amino acids. Germline V CDR1 and CDR2: SGDLS, YYNGEE. The CDR3 DNA follows: TGTGCCAGCAGCGTAGATGGCGTTAACACCGGGGAGCTGTTTTTT. Its protein product is CASSVDGVNTGELFF.

This clonotype was seen many times. The chain recombines TRBV4-3 with TRBJ2-1; 7 bases fit TRBD2. CDR1 and CDR2 from the germline V gene are LGHNA and YSLEER. The junction had 7 bases not matched to a gene; V was cut back by 0 bases and J by 2 bases. The length of the CDR3 is 17 residues. The CDR3 region is CASSQDRSGRPYNEQFF. The CDR3 bases are TGCGCCAGCAGCCAAGATCGATCCGGGAGGCCCTACAATGAGCAGTTCTTC.

The chain employs TRBV6-2 or TRBV6-3 and TRBJ2-1; 12 bases align to TRBD2. This CDR3 is 17 amino acids long. The germline CDR1 and CDR2 sequences are MNHEY and SVGEGT. V was pared by 4 bases and J by 12 bases, with 16 bases of the junction left unmatched. CDR3 amino acids: CASSFPLLTSGRKAQFF. CDR3 DNA: TGTGCCAGCAGTTTCCCACTCCTGACTAGCGGGAGAAAGGCGCAGTTCTTC.

V usage is TRBV10-3 and J usage is TRBJ1-5, with a weak D call TRBD1 (6 bases). The germline gives CDR1 ENHRY, CDR2 SYGVKD. CDR3 length equals 12 residues. V was shortened by 8 bases and J by 5 bases, with 10 bases between the two germline ends. The DNA of the CDR3 is TGTGCCATCGGACAGTCAGATCAGCCCCAGCATTTT. It yields the protein CAIGQSDQPQHF.

A few counts support this clonotype. The chain joins TRBV27 to TRBJ2-3, with D perhaps TRBD1 or TRBD2 (5 bases each). The CDR3 is 16 residues long. The V end was cut by 4 bases, the J end by 1 base, with 15 bases between. In germline, CDR1 is MNHEY, CDR2 SMNVEV (reference sequence). The CDR3 DNA is TGTGCCAGCAGTTCCCGGGACCCCGGCCGCACAGATACGCAGTATTTT. Residues: CASSSRDPGRTDTQYF.

This clonotype was observed many times. The rearrangement joins TRBV2 to TRBJ2-7; D possibly corresponds to TRBD1 (5 bases). V shed 8 bases and J shed 1 base, with 12 bases lying between them. CDR3 length: 13 amino acids. Germline V gene data show CDR1 as SNHLY and CDR2 as FYNNEI. Here the CDR3 reads CASQTAFSYEQYF. The CDR3 nucleotides read TGTGCCAGCCAGACAGCGTTTTCCTACGAGCAGTACTTC.

There are a few counts of this clonotype. This rearrangement joins TRBV7-2 to TRBJ1-3, with unresolved D. CDR1 and CDR2 (germline): SGHTA, FQGNSA. Trimming removed 7 bases at V and 0 bases at J, with 16 bases between. The CDR3 extends over 16 amino acids. The CDR3: CASTPLRRSSGNTIYF. The CDR3 nucleotides are TGTGCCAGCACCCCTTTGCGCCGAAGCTCTGGAAACACCATATATTTT.

There are many counts of this clonotype. The CDR3, as DNA: TGTGCCAGCAGCAGGGGCAACACTGAAGCTTTCTTT. Protein: CASSRGNTEAFF. V gene TRBV6-2 or TRBV6-3 combines with J gene TRBJ1-1, with D possibly being TRBD1 (6 bases). V dropped 6 bases and J dropped 2 bases, with 7 bases sitting between them. The CDR3 runs to 12 residues. Germline lookup yields CDR1 MNHEY and CDR2 SVGEGT.

The chain joins TRBV7-2 to TRBJ1-2; TRBD1 aligns across 8 bases. This CDR3 is built from 15 residues. The J segment lost 7 bases and the V segment lost 10 bases, leaving 17 bases of the junction unmatched. The V gene's germline CDR1 is SGHTA and CDR2 FQGNSA. The CDR3 region has the DNA TGTGCCACTACGACTACGGGGCAGGGGGCTCTTGGCTACACCTTC. Its translation is CATTTTGQGALGYTF. Using reference TRBV7-2 and TRBJ1-2 for the parts outside the CDR3, the full variable domain is GAGVSQSPSNKVTEKGKDVELRCDPISGHTALYWYRQSLGQGLEFLIYFQGNSAPDKSGLPSDRFSAERTGGSVSTLTIQRTQQEDSAVYLCATTTTGQGALGYTFGSGTRLTVV.

This clonotype was counted ten times or more. The chain combines TRBV2 with TRBJ2-1, with TRBD1 matching 12 bases. This CDR3 has 14 residues. J gave up 8 bases and V 8 bases, and 7 bases lay outside the gene matches. Germline CDR1 SNHLY, CDR2 FYNNEI. The CDR3 sequence: CASVPGQGAYEQFF. CDR3 nucleotide sequence: TGTGCCAGCGTCCCGGGACAGGGGGCGTATGAGCAGTTCTTC.

V and J are TRBV27 and TRBJ2-3, with TRBD2 identical over 10 bases. In germline, CDR1 is MNHEY, CDR2 SMNVEV (reference sequence). The CDR3 length is 21 residues. Unmatched junction bases numbered 19, after V lost 3 bases and J lost 1 base. The CDR3 bases are TGTGCCAGCAGTTTCTACCTCGACAGCTCTAGCGGGAGCCTGGGCACAGATACGCAGTATTTT. It encodes CASSFYLDSSSGSLGTDTQYF.

The sample holds many counts of this clonotype. V and J are TRBV28 and TRBJ2-3; perhaps TRBD1 as D (6 bases). The length of the CDR3 is 15 residues. V was shortened by 5 bases and J by 5 bases, with 17 bases between the two germline ends. The germline CDR1 and CDR2 sequences are MDHEN and SYDVKM. As DNA, the CDR3 is TGTGCCAGCAGTACCAACAGGGAACACAGAGATACGCAGTATTTT. This translates into CASSTNREHRDTQYF.

This clonotype came up many times. V is TRBV20-1 and J is TRBJ1-1, with D possibly matching TRBD1 (6 bases). Germline lookup yields CDR1 DFQATT and CDR2 SNEGSKA (reference sequence). V lost 0 bases and J 1 base, leaving 15 bases between the germline ends. This CDR3 region has 16 residues. CDR3 protein: CSARDALLTGNTEAFF. DNA for the CDR3: TGCAGTGCTAGAGATGCACTTTTGACAGGGAACACTGAAGCTTTCTTT.